The clone carrying this T cell receptor beta chain was found a few times. The entry originates in a study of cytotoxic CD8 clonotypes in ibrutinib-treated CLL. Produced via immunoSEQ multiplex PCR; TCRdb's table is partial and in-frame only. Of 150,000 to 200,000 clones listed, roughly 72% are singletons. This CDR3 is built from 15 residues. Between the trimmed V and J ends, which lost 7 bases and 0 bases, there was a span of 12 bases. Per the germline V gene, CDR1 is SNHLY and CDR2 is FYNNEI. The rearrangement uses TRBV2 and TRBJ2-2; possibly TRBD1 for D (6 bases). The source material was PBMCs, sampled after 24 months of ibrutinib treatment. The source of this sequence is a human donor with chronic lymphocytic leukemia. This CDR3 reads CASIQGPTNTGELFF. CDR3 coding DNA: TGTGCCAGCATTCAGGGGCCAACGAACACCGGGGAGCTGTTTTTT. Drawing the rest from reference TRBV2 and TRBJ2-2, the complete variable domain is EPEVTQTPSHQVTQMGQEVILRCVPISNHLYFYWYRQILGQKVEFLVSFYNNEISEKSEIFDDQFSVERPDGSNFTLKIRSTKLEDSAMYFCASIQGPTNTGELFFGEGSRLTVL.